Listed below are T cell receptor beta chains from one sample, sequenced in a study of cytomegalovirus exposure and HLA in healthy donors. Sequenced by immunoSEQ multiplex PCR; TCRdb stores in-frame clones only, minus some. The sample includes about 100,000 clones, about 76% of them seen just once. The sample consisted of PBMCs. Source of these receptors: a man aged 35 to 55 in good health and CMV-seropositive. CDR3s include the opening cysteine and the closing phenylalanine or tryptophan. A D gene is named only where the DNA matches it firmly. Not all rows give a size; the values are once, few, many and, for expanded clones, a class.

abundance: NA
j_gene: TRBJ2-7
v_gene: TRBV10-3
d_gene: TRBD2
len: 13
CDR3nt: TGTGCCATCCGAGGCGGGGGGGCCTACGAGCAGTACTTC
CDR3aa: CAIRGGGAYEQYF

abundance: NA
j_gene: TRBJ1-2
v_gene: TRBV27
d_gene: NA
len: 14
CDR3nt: TGTGCCAGCGGGAGGGGGGCCCTATCATATGGCTACACCTTC
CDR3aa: CASGRGALSYGYTF

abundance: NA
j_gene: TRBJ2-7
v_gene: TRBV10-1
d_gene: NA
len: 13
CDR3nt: TGCGCCAGCTACCCTCTACTATCCTACGAGCAGTACTTC
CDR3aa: CASYPLLSYEQYF

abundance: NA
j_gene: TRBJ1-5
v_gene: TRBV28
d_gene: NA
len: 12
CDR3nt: TGTGCCAGCAGCCTGGACATTCAGCCCCAGCATTTT
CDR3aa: CASSLDIQPQHF

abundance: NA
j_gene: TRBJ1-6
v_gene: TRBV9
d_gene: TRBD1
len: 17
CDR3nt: TGTGCCAGCAGCGCACCGGGACAGGGGGCTTCCAATTCACCCCTCCACTTT
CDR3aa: CASSAPGQGASNSPLHF

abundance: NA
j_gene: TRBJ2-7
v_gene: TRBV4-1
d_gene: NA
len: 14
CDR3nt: TGCGCCAGCAGCCCCTCCCCGGGGTCCCACGAGCAGTACTTC
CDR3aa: CASSPSPGSHEQYF

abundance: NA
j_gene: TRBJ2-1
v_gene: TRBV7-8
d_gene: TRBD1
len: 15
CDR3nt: TGTGCCAGCAGCTTGAGGACAGGAGATTACAATGAGCAGTTCTTC
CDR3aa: CASSLRTGDYNEQFF

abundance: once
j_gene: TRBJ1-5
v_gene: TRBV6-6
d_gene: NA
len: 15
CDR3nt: TGTGCCAGCAGCCCCGGGGGGAGAGCCAATCAGCCCCAGCATTTT
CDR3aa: CASSPGGRANQPQHF

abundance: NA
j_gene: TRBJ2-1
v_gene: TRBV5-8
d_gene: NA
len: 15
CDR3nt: TGTGCCAGCAGCGCGGGACTTCTAACCGACAATGAGCAGTTCTTC
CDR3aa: CASSAGLLTDNEQFF

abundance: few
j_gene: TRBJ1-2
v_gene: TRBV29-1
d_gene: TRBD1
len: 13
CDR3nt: TGCAGCGTTACAGGGGCGACAGCGCGGGGCTACACCTTC
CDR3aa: CSVTGATARGYTF

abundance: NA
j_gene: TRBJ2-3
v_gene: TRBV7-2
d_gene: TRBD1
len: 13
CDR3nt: TGTGCCAGCAGCTTCAGACAGGGCGATACGCAGTATTTT
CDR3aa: CASSFRQGDTQYF

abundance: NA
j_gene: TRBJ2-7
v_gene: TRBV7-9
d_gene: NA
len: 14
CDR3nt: TGTGCCAGCAGCCACCGGGACATGGTCCACGAGCAGTACTTC
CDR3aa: CASSHRDMVHEQYF

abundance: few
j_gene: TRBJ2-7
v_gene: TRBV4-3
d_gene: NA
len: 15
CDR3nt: TGCGCCAGCAGCCAAGTAACCAGGGAAACCTACGAGCAGTACTTC
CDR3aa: CASSQVTRETYEQYF

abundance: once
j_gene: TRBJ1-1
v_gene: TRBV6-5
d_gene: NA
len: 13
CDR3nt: TGTGCCAGCAGAGTGGGCCCCAACAGTGAAGCTTTCTTT
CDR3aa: CASRVGPNSEAFF

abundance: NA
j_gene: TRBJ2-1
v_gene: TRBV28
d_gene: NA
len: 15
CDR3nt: TGTGCCAGCAGTTTTCTAGGGGGCTCCTACAATGAGCAGTTCTTC
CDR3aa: CASSFLGGSYNEQFF

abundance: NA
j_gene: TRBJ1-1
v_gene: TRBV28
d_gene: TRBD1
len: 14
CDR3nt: TGTGCCAGCAGTTTCAGGGGGATGAACACTGAAGCTTTCTTT
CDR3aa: CASSFRGMNTEAFF

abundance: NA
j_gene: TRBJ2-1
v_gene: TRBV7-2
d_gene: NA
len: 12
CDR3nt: TGTGCCAGCAGGTTAACCAGGGATGAGCAGTTCTTC
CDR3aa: CASRLTRDEQFF

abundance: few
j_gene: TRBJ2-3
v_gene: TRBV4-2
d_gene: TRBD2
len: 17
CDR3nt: TGTGCCAGCAGCACGAATAGCGGGGGGGCGAGGGCAGATACGCAGTATTTT
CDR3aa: CASSTNSGGARADTQYF

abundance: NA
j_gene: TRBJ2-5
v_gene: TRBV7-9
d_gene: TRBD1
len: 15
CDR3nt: TGTGCCAGCAGCTTAGGGGACAGGGTCCAAGAGACCCAGTACTTC
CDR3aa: CASSLGDRVQETQYF

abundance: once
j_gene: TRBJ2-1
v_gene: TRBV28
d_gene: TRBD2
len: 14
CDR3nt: TGTGCCAGTTTACTAGCGGGCGCCTACAATGAGCAGTTCTTC
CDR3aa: CASLLAGAYNEQFF

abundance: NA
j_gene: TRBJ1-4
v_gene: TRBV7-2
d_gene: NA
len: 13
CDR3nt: TGTGCCAGCAGACGGGGGAGGGCTGAAAAACTGTTTTTT
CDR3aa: CASRRGRAEKLFF

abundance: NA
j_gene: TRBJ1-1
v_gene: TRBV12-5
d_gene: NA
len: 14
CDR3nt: TGTGCTAGTGGTGGGATAGGGGAAGTCGCTGAAGCTTTCTTT
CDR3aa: CASGGIGEVAEAFF

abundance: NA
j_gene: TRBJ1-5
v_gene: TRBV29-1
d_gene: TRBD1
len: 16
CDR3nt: TGCAGCGTTGTAGTGACAGGGGTAGGTAGCAATCAGCCCCAGCATTTT
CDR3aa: CSVVVTGVGSNQPQHF

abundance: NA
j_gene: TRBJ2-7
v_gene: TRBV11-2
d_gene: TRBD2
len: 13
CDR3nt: TGTGCCAGCAGTCCCCGGGAGGACTACGAGCAGTACTTC
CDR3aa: CASSPREDYEQYF

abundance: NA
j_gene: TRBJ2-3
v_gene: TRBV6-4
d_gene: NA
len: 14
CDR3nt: TGTGCCAGCACTGACGGCGGAACCACAGATACGCAGTATTTT
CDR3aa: CASTDGGTTDTQYF

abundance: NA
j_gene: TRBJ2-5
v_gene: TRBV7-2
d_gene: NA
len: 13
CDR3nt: TGTGCCAGCAGTCAGGTACACTTAGAGACCCAGTACTTC
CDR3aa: CASSQVHLETQYF

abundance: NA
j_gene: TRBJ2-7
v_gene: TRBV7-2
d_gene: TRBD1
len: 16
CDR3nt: TGTGCCAGCAGCTTAGGTAGCGGACAGGGGGGTTTCGAGCAGTACTTC
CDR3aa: CASSLGSGQGGFEQYF

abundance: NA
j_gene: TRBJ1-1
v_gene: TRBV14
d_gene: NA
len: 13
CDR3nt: TGTGCCAGCAGCCAGATGGGGGGCACTGAAGCTTTCTTT
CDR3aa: CASSQMGGTEAFF

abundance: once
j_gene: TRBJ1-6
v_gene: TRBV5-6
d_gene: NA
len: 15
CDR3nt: TGTGCCAGCAGCCCCGGCCGGGGATTTAATTCACCCCTCCACTTT
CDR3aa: CASSPGRGFNSPLHF

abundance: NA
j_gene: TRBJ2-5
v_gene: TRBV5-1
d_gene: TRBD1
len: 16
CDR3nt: TGCGCCAGCAGCCCGCCGGGACAGGGGGCGAGGGAGACCCAGTACTTC
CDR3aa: CASSPPGQGARETQYF

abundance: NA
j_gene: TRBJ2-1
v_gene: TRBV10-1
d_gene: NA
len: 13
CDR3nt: TGCGCCAGCAAGGATGAGGGCTTAGGTGAGCAGTTCTTC
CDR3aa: CASKDEGLGEQFF

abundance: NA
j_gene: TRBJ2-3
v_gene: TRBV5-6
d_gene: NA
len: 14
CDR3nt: TGTGCCAGCAGCCCGAGGATGCGCACAGATACGCAGTATTTT
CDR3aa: CASSPRMRTDTQYF

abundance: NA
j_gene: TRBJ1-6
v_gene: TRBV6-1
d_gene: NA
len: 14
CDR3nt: TGTGCCAGCAGTGAGAGCTTCTATAATTCACCCCTCCACTTT
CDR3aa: CASSESFYNSPLHF

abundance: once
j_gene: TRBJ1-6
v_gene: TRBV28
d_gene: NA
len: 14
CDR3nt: TGTGCCAGCGGACGACAGACCTATAATTCACCCCTCCACTTT
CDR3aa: CASGRQTYNSPLHF

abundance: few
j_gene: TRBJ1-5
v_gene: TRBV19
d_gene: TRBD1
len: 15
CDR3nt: TGTGCCAGTGTTCAGGGACAGGGGTTCAATCAGCCCCAGCATTTT
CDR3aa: CASVQGQGFNQPQHF

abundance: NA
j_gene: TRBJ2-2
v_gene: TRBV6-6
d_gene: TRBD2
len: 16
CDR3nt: TGTGCCAGCACCCTAGCGGGAAGAGGTGGCACCGGGGAGCTGTTTTTT
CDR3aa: CASTLAGRGGTGELFF

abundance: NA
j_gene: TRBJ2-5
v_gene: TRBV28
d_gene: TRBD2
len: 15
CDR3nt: TGTGCCAGCAGTTCCATGGTAGCGGGAGAAGAGACCCAGTACTTC
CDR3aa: CASSSMVAGEETQYF

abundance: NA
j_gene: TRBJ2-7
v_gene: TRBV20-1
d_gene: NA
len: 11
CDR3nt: TGCAGTGCCCCGACTCGAATCGAGCAGTACTTC
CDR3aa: CSAPTRIEQYF

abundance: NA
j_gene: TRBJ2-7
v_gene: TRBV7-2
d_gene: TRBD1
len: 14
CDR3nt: TGTGCCAGCAGCTCCGGGACAGGGAAGGGGGAGCAGTACTTC
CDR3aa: CASSSGTGKGEQYF

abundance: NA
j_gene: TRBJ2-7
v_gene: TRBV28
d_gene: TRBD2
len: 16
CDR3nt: TGTGCCAGCAGTACTGGACTAGCGGGGAGTCTTTACGAGCAGTACTTC
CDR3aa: CASSTGLAGSLYEQYF

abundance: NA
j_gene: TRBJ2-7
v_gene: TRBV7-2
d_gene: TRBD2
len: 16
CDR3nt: TGTGCCAGCAGCGGCCGCGGGACTAGAAGCACCTACGAGCAGTACTTC
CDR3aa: CASSGRGTRSTYEQYF

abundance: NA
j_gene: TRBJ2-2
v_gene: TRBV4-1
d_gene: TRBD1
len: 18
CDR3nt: TGCGCCAGCAGCCACTCGCCAGGGACAGCGAGGAACACCGGGGAGCTGTTTTTT
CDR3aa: CASSHSPGTARNTGELFF

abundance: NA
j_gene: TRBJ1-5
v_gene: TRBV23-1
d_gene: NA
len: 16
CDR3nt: TGCGCCAGCAGTTTGGTTATCGTAGGGGAATATCAGCCCCAGCATTTT
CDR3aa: CASSLVIVGEYQPQHF

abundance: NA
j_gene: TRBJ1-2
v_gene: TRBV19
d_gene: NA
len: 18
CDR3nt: TGTGCCAGTACCCCGGGAGAGGGCAGGTCCTACCTAAACTATGGCTACACCTTC
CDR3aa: CASTPGEGRSYLNYGYTF

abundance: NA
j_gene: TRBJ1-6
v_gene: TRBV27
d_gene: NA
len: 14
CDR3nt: TGTGCCAGCAGTTTTCCCCAGGGCAATTCACCCCTCCACTTT
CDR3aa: CASSFPQGNSPLHF